This T cell receptor beta chain was documented in a study of T cells in Graves' hyperthyroidism and ophthalmopathy. Study information: Peripheral blood collection took place at initial diagnosis, before any treatment.

Points on this clonotype: Its antigen remains unidentified.

Disease lasting under 3 months, a NOSPECS grade of at least 4, and a Clinical Activity Score of at least 3 were features of the ophthalmopathy patients. Study-level findings and limits: Most clonotypes expanded in the thyroid (above 0.001) were also present in blood. The model identified upcoming ophthalmopathy a median 6.5 months ahead of onset.

Amplification yielded TCR beta CDR3 regions, with RNA transcripts as the source. HTBI primers were used for first-round RT-PCR of the TCR CDR3. One entry per CDR3 protein results from TCRdb running MiXCR on the multiplex PCR reads. Of about 500,000 distinct CDR3 sequences listed, around 16% are singletons. The sequencing sample was made of blood. This TCR came from a woman aged 30 to 39 with Graves' ophthalmopathy.

DNA of the CDR3: TGCGCCAGCAGTGAGTCCGGGTTTGGAAACACCATATATTTT. Translating it yields CASSESGFGNTIYF. The genes are TRBV10-2 and TRBJ1-3; the D is unclear. Deletions cut 0 bases from V and 3 bases from J, with 6 bases between. This CDR3 is built from 14 residues. Germline loops: CDR1 WSHSY, CDR2 SAAADI.